This T cell receptor (beta chain) was captured in a study of shared clonotypes between healthy human individuals. Worth noting for this clone: Antigen unknown. Additional DNA sequences in this sample encode the identical CDR3.

General study findings and limits: The represented genetic and exposure-history diversity was limited by the small number of donors. Non-shared clonotypes had lower generation probabilities than those shared by all four donors.

Germline V lookup: CDR1 DFQATT, CDR2 SNEGSKA (reference sequence). CDR3 length: 11 amino acids. With 6 bases removed from V and 4 bases from J, the gap between germline ends came to 7 bases. Once extracted for a subset, genomic DNA was divided evenly among several immunoSEQ plates. TCRdb's table, derived via immunoSEQ multiplex PCR, lists solely in-frame clones and lacks some. The sample lists roughly 2,300,000 clones, about 90% occurring once. The chain employs TRBV20-1 and TRBJ2-1, with D hard to call. The TCR was taken from a man younger than 30 in good health. Some clones in this sample may be carry-over from other donors' samples. The source material was naive CD4+ T cells from PBMCs. Subset in this sample: CD45RA+ positively selected. DNA of the CDR3: TGCAGTGCCCCATTGTACAATGAGCAGTTCTTC. This encodes CSAPLYNEQFF.